Sequencing of this TCR beta chain was carried out in a study of PD-1 blockade in classical Hodgkin lymphoma. This CDR3 has 15 amino acids. Germline trimming cut 1 base from V and 8 bases from J; bases unmatched to any gene: 7. Germline lookup yields CDR1 SEHNR and CDR2 FQNEAQ (reference sequence). Comments on this clone: Its matching antigen is unknown.

The table came from immunoSEQ multiplex PCR; TCRdb's copy has only in-frame clones and leaves some out. The repertoire consists of 60,000 or so clones, with 90% occurring once and the leading ten covering roughly a tenth. Every patient relapsed after autologous stem cell transplantation, and brentuximab vedotin exposure varied. Relapsed/refractory classical Hodgkin lymphoma patients had complete, partial or progressive responses. Study conclusions and caveats: Complete responders' baseline diversity resembled that of newly diagnosed patients. At baseline, newly diagnosed patients reportedly showed less TCR diversity than healthy donors.

The clonotype was recovered from a human donor with classical Hodgkin lymphoma. The input for sequencing was peripheral blood mononuclear cells (PBMCs), taken at baseline. J is TRBJ1-4 and V is TRBV7-9; TRBD1 matches at 7 bases. The CDR3 nucleotides are TGTGCCAGCAGCTTAGTCGAGACAGGGAAAGAAAAACTGTTTTTT. Its protein product is CASSLVETGKEKLFF.